These T cell receptor beta chains were read from a single sample in a study of blood T cell repertoires in COVID-19. The table came from immunoSEQ multiplex PCR; TCRdb's copy has only in-frame clones and leaves some out. This repertoire shows 200,000 to 300,000 clones, roughly 85% found once; its top ten account for about 3.9%. The sequenced sample consisted of PBMCs or T cells enriched from blood (not recorded which). The receptors originated from a woman aged 40 to 50 who had been exposed to COVID-19. Both conserved end residues are part of each CDR3. Each record gives: V gene, CDR3 protein.

v_gene: TRBV10-3; CDR3aa: CASWATNTDTQYF
v_gene: TRBV3-1/TRBV3-2; CDR3aa: CASSQGGTGGYEQYF
v_gene: TRBV27; CDR3aa: CASRDLVRDEKLFF
v_gene: TRBV5-1; CDR3aa: CASSLPTPGTGATEAFF
v_gene: TRBV5-5; CDR3aa: CASSRQGDTGELFF
v_gene: TRBV6-6; CDR3aa: CASSPRLGTGVVGELFF
v_gene: TRBV4-3; CDR3aa: CASSQGASTDTQYF
v_gene: TRBV27; CDR3aa: CASSEYNEQFF
v_gene: TRBV6-1; CDR3aa: CASSEPGIKPINYGYTF
v_gene: TRBV6-5; CDR3aa: CASRRGQGLNTEAFF
v_gene: TRBV25-1; CDR3aa: CASSDPPGQADSPLHF
v_gene: TRBV28; CDR3aa: CASIPRDPGTDTQYF
v_gene: TRBV19; CDR3aa: CASQVTGADTQYF
v_gene: TRBV6-5; CDR3aa: CASTQGGTNEKLFF
v_gene: TRBV19; CDR3aa: CASSIGGRGSEKLFF
v_gene: TRBV11-2; CDR3aa: CASSSKLAGEYNEQFF